The 25 T cell receptor beta chains in this list originate from one sample, sequenced in a study of cytomegalovirus exposure and HLA in healthy donors. PCR involved 60 Vbeta and 13 Jbeta primers. The protocol was immunoSEQ multiplex PCR, while the TCRdb copy is restricted to in-frame clones and leaves out a portion. The sample carries about 200,000 clones, 86% recorded once. Sequencing was performed on PBMCs. The source is a woman between 25 and 40 years old in good health and CMV-seronegative.

The chain has TRBV6-5 and TRBJ1-2, with 8 bases fitting TRBD1. J lost 4 bases, V lost 2 bases, and 6 bases had no gene match. The CDR3 runs 15 residues. Germline V CDR1 and CDR2: MNHEY, SVGAGI. The CDR3 loop is CASSYDGQGAYGYTF. The CDR3 nucleotides read TGTGCCAGCAGTTACGACGGACAGGGCGCCTATGGCTACACCTTC.

The V gene is TRBV7-9, the J gene TRBJ2-3; 11 bases align to TRBD2. CDR1 SEHNR and CDR2 FQNEAQ come from the germline V gene (reference sequence). V gave up 5 bases and J gave up 11 bases; unmatched junction bases: 12. This CDR3 region has 15 residues. The DNA of the CDR3 is TGTGCCAGCAGCCCTTCACTAGCGGGAGTCGTCGGGCAGTATTTT. The encoded protein is CASSPSLAGVVGQYF.

The chain links TRBV6-1 to TRBJ2-3, with 11 bases matching TRBD2. The CDR3 is 17 amino acids. V was clipped by 4 bases and J by 5 bases; unmatched bases: 11. Germline assignment: CDR1 MNHNS and CDR2 SASEGT. The CDR3 region is CASSGHSGGALGDTQYF. The CDR3 DNA sequence: TGTGCCAGCAGTGGACATAGCGGGGGGGCCTTAGGAGATACGCAGTATTTT.

V is TRBV29-1 and J is TRBJ2-3, with 10 bases that match TRBD1. This CDR3 region has 14 residues. V trimming: 3 bases; J trimming: 6 bases; junction bases outside the gene matches: 6. CDR1 is SQVTM and CDR2 is ANQGSEA in the germline V gene. CDR3 bases: TGCAGCGTTGATGGGACAGGGGTTTTCGATACGCAGTATTTT. Translation: CSVDGTGVFDTQYF.

This chain joins TRBV4-1 and TRBJ2-3; 7 bases agree with TRBD2. V dropped 6 bases and J dropped 0; count of bases not matched to a gene: 6. Looked up from germline, CDR1 is MGHRA and CDR2 is YSYEKL. The CDR3 loop spans 15 amino acids. The CDR3 loop is CASRGRVGSTDTQYF. CDR3 bases: TGCGCCAGCAGGGGGAGGGTGGGTAGCACAGATACGCAGTATTTT.

The CDR3 DNA is TGTGCCAGCTCACCAAGCGGCGGAAACCAAGAGACCCAGTACTTC. Translation gives CASSPSGGNQETQYF. The J gene is TRBJ2-5, the V gene TRBV18, with D possibly being TRBD2 (5 bases). Between the trimmed V and J ends, which lost 2 bases and 0 bases, there was a span of 10 bases. Looked up from germline, CDR1 is KGHSH and CDR2 is LQKENI. There are 15 residues in the CDR3.

This chain uses TRBV4-1 with TRBJ1-6; TRBD1 matches 8 bases. J lost 7 bases, V lost 6 bases, and 8 bases had no gene match. The CDR3 has 15 residues. Germline V gene data show CDR1 as MGHRA and CDR2 as YSYEKL. CDR3 coding DNA: TGCGCCAGCAGTCGCCTGGCAGGGGGCAATTCACCCCTCCACTTT. This sequence encodes CASSRLAGGNSPLHF.

The genes are TRBV15 and TRBJ2-7, with D tentatively TRBD2 (5 bases). Between the trimmed V and J ends, which lost 3 bases and 2 bases, there was a span of 17 bases. The CDR3 spans 16 residues. Germline CDR1 is LNHNV and CDR2 is YYDKDF (reference sequence). The CDR3 is CATSSPEGYFAYEQYF. The CDR3 DNA sequence: TGTGCCACCAGCAGCCCCGAGGGATACTTTGCCTACGAGCAGTACTTC.

This clone was recorded a few times. The chain has TRBV28 and TRBJ2-1; weak D call: TRBD2 (6 bases). The V end was cut by 2 bases, the J end by 3 bases, with 23 bases between. The germline V gene encodes CDR1 MDHEN and CDR2 SYDVKM. The CDR3 spans 19 residues. This CDR3 is CASSLTSSGGGPLYNEQFF. CDR3 DNA: TGTGCCAGCAGTTTAACCTCGAGTGGTGGAGGGCCCCTCTACAATGAGCAGTTCTTC.

This sequence joins TRBV27 and TRBJ2-1, with 13 bases identical to TRBD2. CDR1 and CDR2 from the germline V gene are MNHEY and SMNVEV (reference sequence). J lost 4 bases, V lost 5 bases, and 2 bases had no gene match. The CDR3 sequence is 15 residues long. Here the CDR3 DNA reads TGTGCCAGCAGTGTACTAGCGGGAGGGTACAATGAGCAGTTCTTC. It is translated as CASSVLAGGYNEQFF.

The V and J genes are TRBV19 and TRBJ2-3; tentatively, D is TRBD1 (5 bases). The CDR3 is 14 amino acids. Trimming took off 3 bases at V and 5 bases at J, with 12 bases between the two ends. Germline CDR1 and CDR2: LNHDA and SQIVND (reference sequence). DNA for the CDR3: TGTGCCAGTAGTATGAAACATAGGGGAGATACGCAGTATTTT. As protein: CASSMKHRGDTQYF.

The gene calls are TRBV15 and TRBJ1-2, with no clear D. The CDR3 consists of 13 residues. Trimming took off 5 bases at V and 5 bases at J, with 12 bases between the two ends. Per germline, CDR1 LNHNV and CDR2 YYDKDF (reference sequence). Here the CDR3 reads CATSALRGYGYTF. The CDR3 nucleotides are TGTGCCACCAGCGCCCTCCGGGGTTATGGCTACACCTTC.

The chain is built from TRBV28 and TRBJ2-3, with 8 bases identical to TRBD2. CDR3 length: 15 residues. CDR1 is MDHEN, CDR2 SYDVKM, per germline. With V trimmed by 5 bases and J by 1 base, 5 bases remained unmatched. The CDR3 DNA is TGTGCCAGCAGTCCCTATAGCGGGGGCACAGATACGCAGTATTTT. Protein product: CASSPYSGGTDTQYF.

The chain carries TRBV11-3 and TRBJ2-2; TRBD2 matches at 8 bases. The ends lost 0 bases at V and 5 bases at J; junction bases unmatched: 5. Germline V gives CDR1 SGHNT, CDR2 YENEEA. The CDR3 is 16 amino acids. The CDR3 region has the DNA TGTGCCAGCAGCTTAGAGCCGGGAGGGGTGACCGGGGAGCTGTTTTTT. This encodes CASSLEPGGVTGELFF. Looking up the rest from reference TRBV11-3 and TRBJ2-2 gives the full variable domain: EAGVVQSPRYKIIEKKQPVAFWCNPISGHNTLYWYLQNLGQGPELLIRYENEEAVDDSQLPKDRFSAERLKGVDSTLKIQPAELGDSAVYLCASSLEPGGVTGELFFGEGSRLTVL.

The rearrangement joins TRBV5-8 to TRBJ2-2, with a weak D call TRBD2 (7 bases). This CDR3 region has 17 residues. Trimming shortened V by 1 base and J by 1 base, and 14 bases separated the two germline ends. The germline gives CDR1 SGHTS, CDR2 YDEGEE. The CDR3 coding sequence is TGTGCCAGCAGCTTGATGTACGGGGGGCGGAACACCGGGGAGCTGTTTTTT. Amino acid sequence: CASSLMYGGRNTGELFF.

This chain joins TRBV4-1 and TRBJ2-7; the D gene is possibly TRBD2 (5 bases). With 4 bases removed from V and 4 bases from J, the gap between germline ends came to 17 bases. The V gene's germline CDR1 is MGHRA and CDR2 YSYEKL. This CDR3 comprises 15 residues. The CDR3 bases are TGCGCCAGCAGCCCCGGCATCCTTGGGAGTTACGAGCAGTACTTC. Amino acid sequence: CASSPGILGSYEQYF.

This rearrangement joins TRBV27 to TRBJ2-7; TRBD2 agrees at 7 bases. V was pared by 4 bases and J by 4 bases, with 7 bases of the junction left unmatched. The CDR3 spans 14 residues. Germline V gene sequence: CDR1 MNHEY, CDR2 SMNVEV (reference sequence). CDR3 sequence reads: CASSWSQRGYEQYF. DNA of the CDR3: TGTGCCAGCAGTTGGTCCCAGCGGGGTTACGAGCAGTACTTC.

The chain combines TRBV13 with TRBJ2-1; possibly TRBD2 for D (6 bases). The CDR3 runs 14 residues. Per germline, CDR1 PRHDT and CDR2 FYEKMQ (reference sequence). Trimming took off 7 bases at V and 6 bases at J, with 16 bases between the two ends. The CDR3 DNA is TGTGCCAGCATCCTCGGAGGTAGCGGCAATGAGCAGTTCTTC. Its translation is CASILGGSGNEQFF.

The J gene is TRBJ2-7, the V gene TRBV6-1, with TRBD2 as a possible D gene (5 bases). Germline-derived CDR1 and CDR2 are MNHNS and SASEGT. The CDR3 sequence is 16 residues long. V was trimmed by 2 bases and J by 3 bases, leaving 17 bases between them. CDR3 in amino acids: CASSELSGREGYEQYF. The CDR3 DNA reads TGTGCCAGCAGTGAACTGAGTGGCCGGGAAGGCTACGAGCAGTACTTC.

The rearrangement links TRBV13 to TRBJ2-7; 8 bases map to TRBD2. V shed 6 bases, J shed 2 bases, and the junction held 6 bases outside the gene matches. This CDR3 region has 14 residues. Germline V gene sequence: CDR1 PRHDT, CDR2 FYEKMQ (reference sequence). The DNA of the CDR3 is TGTGCCAGCAGGACTAGGACTAGCCCCTACGAGCAGTACTTC. It codes for CASRTRTSPYEQYF.

The rearrangement joins TRBV19 to TRBJ2-3; the D is unclear. V shed 0 bases and J shed 1 base, with 8 bases lying between them. The CDR3 sequence is 15 residues long. Germline CDR1 is LNHDA and CDR2 is SQIVND (reference sequence). The CDR3 coding sequence is TGTGCCAGTAGTATAGAGTCCGCGGGCACAGATACGCAGTATTTT. Protein product: CASSIESAGTDTQYF.

The rearrangement joins TRBV10-3 to TRBJ2-7, with 9 positions matching TRBD1. This CDR3 comprises 14 residues. In germline, CDR1 is ENHRY, CDR2 SYGVKD. J lost 1 base, V lost 6 bases, and 4 bases had no gene match. The CDR3 DNA follows: TGTGCCATCAGATCTGACAGGGGGTCCTACGAGCAGTACTTC. It is translated as CAIRSDRGSYEQYF.

The rearrangement uses TRBV5-1 and TRBJ2-7; TRBD1 aligns across 8 bases. The CDR3 is 15 residues long. Germline lookup yields CDR1 SGHRS and CDR2 YFSETQ. The trim removed 4 bases at V and 0 bases at J, leaving 6 bases unmatched. CDR3 bases: TGCGCCAGCAGCGATAGGACAGGGAGCTCCTACGAGCAGTACTTC. Amino acids: CASSDRTGSSYEQYF.

This clone was picked up a small number of times. This rearrangement joins TRBV28 to TRBJ2-1; 7 nucleotides agree with TRBD1. The junction had 13 bases not matched to a gene; V was cut back by 5 bases and J by 9 bases. This CDR3 comprises 15 residues. CDR1 is MDHEN, CDR2 SYDVKM, per germline. The CDR3 coding sequence is TGTGCCAGCAGTACCAGGGGGAGAAGGGTTGGTGAGCAGTTCTTC. It is translated as CASSTRGRRVGEQFF. The full variable domain, with the rest looked up from reference TRBV28 and TRBJ2-1, is DVKVTQSSRYLVKRTGEKVFLECVQDMDHENMFWYRQDPGLGLRLIYFSYDVKMKEKGDIPEGYSVSREKKERFSLILESASTNQTSMYLCASSTRGRRVGEQFFGPGTRLTVL.

The chain joins TRBV27 to TRBJ2-3; 7 bases are a match to TRBD2. Trimming cost V 9 bases and J 5 bases; bases outside gene matches: 11. Germline V gene data show CDR1 as MNHEY and CDR2 as SMNVEV (reference sequence). This CDR3 spans 14 amino acids. The CDR3 DNA follows: TGTGCCAGTGGGGACCGGGAGCGGGGAGATACGCAGTATTTT. Translation gives CASGDRERGDTQYF.